This T cell receptor beta chain was sequenced during a study of blood T cell repertoires in COVID-19. Study information: Samples of COVID-19 (acute and convalescent) were obtained from the United States, Italy and Spain.

With 5 bases clipped from V and 0 bases from J, the junction kept 7 bases outside the gene matches. The CDR3 totals 15 residues. Germline assignment: CDR1 SGHDT and CDR2 YYEEEE. Here immunoSEQ multiplex PCR was the method, and the copy in TCRdb shows in-frame clones only, minus some. Of 80,000 to 90,000 clones in the sample, roughly 82% were seen once. Sequenced input: peripheral blood. This chain joins TRBV5-6 and TRBJ2-7, with TRBD2 identical over 8 bases. This receptor was taken from an elderly woman with acute or convalescent COVID-19. DNA of the CDR3: TGTGCCAGCAGTTTCGTAGCGGGGAGCTCCTACGAGCAGTACTTC. The encoded protein is CASSFVAGSSYEQYF.